One and the same sample provided the 22 T cell receptor beta chains below, sequenced in a study of cytomegalovirus exposure and HLA in healthy donors. The PCR employed 60 Vbeta primers together with 13 Jbeta primers. Assay: immunoSEQ multiplex PCR; the TCRdb copy retains only in-frame clones and omits some. The sample lists 90,000 to 120,000 clones; roughly 80% were seen once. Sequencing used PBMCs. All receptors derive from a man aged 25-40 years in good health and CMV-seronegative.

The chain is built from TRBV7-8 and TRBJ1-2, with D hard to call. Per germline, CDR1 SGHVS and CDR2 FQNEAQ. The length of the CDR3 is 13 residues. The V gene lost 5 bases and the J gene lost 2 bases, with 9 bases spanning the gap. The CDR3 spells CASSPRFNYGYTF. The CDR3 DNA is TGTGCCAGCAGCCCCCGTTTCAACTATGGCTACACCTTC.

The rearrangement joins TRBV7-2 to TRBJ1-5, with 10 positions matching TRBD1. Germline V gives CDR1 SGHTA, CDR2 FQGNSA. The CDR3 is made up of 18 amino acids. Trimming removed 4 bases from V and 2 bases from J; junction bases left unmatched: 11. In nucleotides, the CDR3 is TGTGCCAGCAGCTCCTGGACGACAGGGGGCTGGGGCAATCAGCCCCAGCATTTT. This translates into CASSSWTTGGWGNQPQHF.

The J gene is TRBJ1-1, the V gene TRBV4-2; TRBD1 aligns across 7 bases. Looked up from germline, CDR1 is LGHNA and CDR2 is YNFKEQ. Trimming took 4 bases from V and 6 from J; bases not matched to a gene: 11. The CDR3 runs 15 residues. CDR3 sequence reads: CASSPPTGSSAEAFF. The CDR3 coding sequence is TGTGCCAGCAGCCCCCCGACAGGGTCTTCGGCTGAAGCTTTCTTT.

The chain links TRBV30 to TRBJ1-1; 7 bases match TRBD1. Germline CDR1 is GTSNPN and CDR2 is SVGIG (reference sequence). V dropped 4 bases and J dropped 1; count of bases not matched to a gene: 3. The CDR3 totals 13 residues. CDR3 sequence (DNA): TGTGCCTGGACAGGGGGTGCGAACACTGAAGCTTTCTTT. It codes for CAWTGGANTEAFF.

The chain links TRBV6-1 to TRBJ1-3, with D possibly matching TRBD1 (5 bases). The CDR3 sequence is 14 residues long. Between the trimmed V and J ends, which lost 1 base and 11 bases, there was a span of 15 bases. Looked up from germline, CDR1 is MNHNS and CDR2 is SASEGT. In DNA, the CDR3 is TGTGCCAGCAGTGAAGGGGCAGCGTCGGGGGCCATATATTTT. It codes for CASSEGAASGAIYF.

The chain joins TRBV30 to TRBJ2-1; TRBD2 aligns across 11 bases. Losses at the gene ends were 4 bases for V and 1 base for J; bases not matched to a gene: 6. CDR1 is GTSNPN and CDR2 is SVGIG in the germline V gene (reference sequence). The CDR3 has 16 amino acids. This CDR3 reads CAWTKRLAGSYNEQFF. The CDR3, as DNA: TGTGCCTGGACCAAAAGACTAGCGGGGTCCTACAATGAGCAGTTCTTC.

This clone came up once. The chain employs TRBV4-2 and TRBJ1-5, with a weak D call TRBD1 (5 bases). CDR1 LGHNA and CDR2 YNFKEQ come from the germline V gene. V dropped 4 bases and J dropped 0 bases, with 16 bases sitting between them. This CDR3 has 17 residues. CDR3 loop: CASSPRSRGGSNQPQHF. CDR3 DNA sequence: TGTGCCAGCAGCCCCAGGTCCCGGGGGGGTAGCAATCAGCCCCAGCATTTT.

The chain carries TRBV5-1 and TRBJ2-7; 9 bases map to TRBD1. There are 13 residues in the CDR3. Germline V gene lookup returns CDR1 SGHRS and CDR2 YFSETQ. With V trimmed by 0 bases and J by 5 bases, 0 bases remained unmatched. The CDR3 coding sequence is TGCGCCAGCAGCTTGGGGACAGGGGACGAGCAGTACTTC. Its translation is CASSLGTGDEQYF.

The chain couples TRBV5-1 to TRBJ1-1; D unclear. Looked up from germline, CDR1 is SGHRS and CDR2 is YFSETQ. This CDR3 comprises 14 residues. V lost 1 base and J 1 base, leaving 8 bases between the germline ends. CDR3 residues: CASSLSAGNTEAFF. CDR3 bases: TGCGCCAGCAGCTTGTCGGCGGGGAACACTGAAGCTTTCTTT. The complete variable domain, with remaining parts taken from reference TRBV5-1 and TRBJ1-1, reads KAGVTQTPRYLIKTRGQQVTLSCSPISGHRSVSWYQQTPGQGLQFLFEYFSETQRNKGNFPGRFSGRQFSNSRSEMNVSTLELGDSALYLCASSLSAGNTEAFFGQGTRLTVV.

This chain uses TRBV19 with TRBJ2-1; D call uncertain. Trimming took 5 bases from V and 6 from J, leaving 8 bases between them. The germline gives CDR1 LNHDA, CDR2 SQIVND (reference sequence). CDR3 length: 12 residues. CDR3 sequence: CASSQLTNEQFF. The CDR3 nucleotides are TGTGCCAGTAGTCAACTCACCAATGAGCAGTTCTTC.

As to this clone: Lacking the conserved final phenylalanine or tryptophan, this CDR3 likely reflects a read error. The chain joins TRBV13 to TRBJ2-6; unclear D gene. The V and J ends lost 0 bases and 2 bases respectively, with 5 bases between them. The CDR3 has 15 residues. CDR1 is PRHDT, CDR2 FYEKMQ, per germline (reference sequence). This CDR3 reads CASSLGRAGANVLTS. The CDR3 region has the DNA TGTGCCAGCAGCTTAGGAAGGGCTGGGGCCAACGTCCTGACTTCC.

As regards this clone: A read error may produce the germline difference seen at one junction end. This sequence joins TRBV5-6 and TRBJ2-5, with D unclear. CDR3 length: 15 residues. Germline V gene sequence: CDR1 SGHDT, CDR2 YYEEEE. The CDR3 is CASSLVGVLREIQYF. CDR3 bases: TGTGCCAGCAGCTTGGTTGGTGTACTACGAGAGATCCAGTACTTC.

The chain has TRBV18 and TRBJ1-3; TRBD1 matches at 8 bases. Germline-derived CDR1 and CDR2 are KGHSH and LQKENI. The CDR3 loop spans 17 amino acids. Losses at the gene ends were 3 bases for V and 0 bases for J; bases not matched to a gene: 7. CDR3 loop: CASSPLDRGFSGNTIYF. CDR3 bases: TGTGCCAGCTCACCTCTTGACAGGGGCTTCTCTGGAAACACCATATATTTT.

The chain links TRBV6-1 to TRBJ2-3, with TRBD2 matching 9 bases. V dropped 8 bases and J dropped 3; count of bases not matched to a gene: 9. Germline V lookup: CDR1 MNHNS, CDR2 SASEGT. This CDR3 has 15 residues. The CDR3 sequence: CASGPGSGRTDTQYF. For the CDR3, the DNA is TGTGCCAGCGGGCCGGGTAGCGGGAGAACAGATACGCAGTATTTT.

The CDR3 region has the DNA TGTGCCAGCAGCTTAGCCGGTGCTTACGAGCAGTACTTC. The encoded protein is CASSLAGAYEQYF. The V and J genes are TRBV7-6 and TRBJ2-7, with D hard to call. CDR1 and CDR2 (germline): SGHVS, FNYEAQ. Trimming took 0 bases from V and 4 from J, leaving 7 bases between them. The CDR3 has 13 amino acids.

The chain recombines TRBV9 with TRBJ2-1; weak D call: TRBD1 (6 bases). This CDR3 contains 8 residues. V lost 10 bases and J 14 bases, leaving 10 bases between the germline ends. Germline values: CDR1 SGDLS, CDR2 YYNGEE. CDR3 DNA: TGTGCCGGAGAGGGGGAGTTCTTC. This codes for CAGEGEFF.

The V gene is TRBV5-6, the J gene TRBJ2-7; a possible D gene is TRBD1 (6 bases). CDR1 is SGHDT and CDR2 is YYEEEE in the germline V gene. Trimming pared 4 bases from V and 5 bases from J, leaving 22 bases between. The CDR3 has 16 amino acids. The CDR3 nucleotides are TGTGCCAGCAGCCCCGGGACACCGGGGCATGGCAACGAGCAGTACTTC. It yields the protein CASSPGTPGHGNEQYF.

This chain links TRBV9 with TRBJ1-1, with TRBD1 as a possible D gene (5 bases). This CDR3 contains 14 residues. The germline V gene encodes CDR1 SGDLS and CDR2 YYNGEE. Deletions cut 5 bases from V and 4 bases from J, with 15 bases between. CDR3 in amino acids: CASSSFQGGTEAFF. DNA of the CDR3: TGTGCCAGCAGTTCCTTCCAGGGTGGCACTGAAGCTTTCTTT.

The V call is TRBV6-1, the J call TRBJ1-5; 9 nucleotides line up with TRBD1. Looked up from germline, CDR1 is MNHNS and CDR2 is SASEGT. The V gene end was trimmed by 3 bases and the J gene end by 5 bases; junction bases not matched to a gene: 2. This CDR3 region has 14 residues. The CDR3 is CASSDRTGDQPQHF. The CDR3 coding sequence is TGTGCCAGCAGTGACAGGACAGGGGATCAGCCCCAGCATTTT.

This chain links TRBV28 with TRBJ1-6, with D tentatively TRBD1 (6 bases). Germline CDR1 reads MDHEN; CDR2 reads SYDVKM. The CDR3 extends over 15 amino acids. Trimming pared 8 bases from V and 0 bases from J, leaving 11 bases between. For the CDR3, the DNA is TGTGCCAGCGTTACAGGGAGCTCCTATAATTCACCCCTCCACTTT. Translating gives CASVTGSSYNSPLHF.

This clone has only one observation. This chain links TRBV2 with TRBJ2-7; D is possibly TRBD1 (7 bases). Germline CDR1 is SNHLY and CDR2 is FYNNEI. CDR3 length: 16 residues. The V and J ends lost 2 bases and 2 bases respectively, with 16 bases between them. CDR3 sequence: CASSELRRGQTYEQYF. The CDR3, as DNA: TGTGCCAGCAGTGAATTACGGAGGGGACAGACCTACGAGCAGTACTTC.

The chain uses TRBV2 and TRBJ1-2; possibly TRBD1 for D (5 bases). Trimming took off 11 bases at V and 0 bases at J, with 10 bases between the two ends. CDR3 length equals 12 residues. The germline V gene encodes CDR1 SNHLY and CDR2 FYNNEI. CDR3 residues: CAEGTANYGYTF. The CDR3 DNA is TGTGCCGAAGGGACTGCTAACTATGGCTACACCTTC.